This T cell receptor beta chain comes out of a study of CD8+CD57+ T cells in acquired aplastic anemia. About the study: An average of about 3.2 ug of DNA was obtained from sorted CD4+ and CD8+ cells.

This clonotype occurred many times. Its antigen is undetermined. The template used for profiling TCR beta VDJ and CDR3 was genomic DNA. TCRdb reanalysed the reads using MiXCR and keeps one entry per CDR3 protein. This sample has under 150,000 distinct CDR3 sequences, with about 40% found just once. Whole-study findings and limits: A set of about 28 CD8+ CDR3 sequences was shared between patients and controls, and these sequences appeared highly expressed in patients.

Input material: sorted CD4+, CD8+, or CD8+CD57+ T cells (not recorded which) from PBMCs. The clonotype comes from a human donor in good health, serving as a control.

The CDR3 spells CAWIDSLGSTDTQYF. DNA of the CDR3: TGTGCCTGGATCGACAGTCTTGGTAGCACAGATACGCAGTATTTT. The rearrangement uses TRBV30 and TRBJ2-3, with D possibly matching TRBD1 (5 bases). V was shortened by 4 bases and J by 0 bases, with 14 bases between the two germline ends. The germline V gene encodes CDR1 GTSNPN and CDR2 SVGIG (reference sequence). The CDR3 is made up of 15 amino acids.